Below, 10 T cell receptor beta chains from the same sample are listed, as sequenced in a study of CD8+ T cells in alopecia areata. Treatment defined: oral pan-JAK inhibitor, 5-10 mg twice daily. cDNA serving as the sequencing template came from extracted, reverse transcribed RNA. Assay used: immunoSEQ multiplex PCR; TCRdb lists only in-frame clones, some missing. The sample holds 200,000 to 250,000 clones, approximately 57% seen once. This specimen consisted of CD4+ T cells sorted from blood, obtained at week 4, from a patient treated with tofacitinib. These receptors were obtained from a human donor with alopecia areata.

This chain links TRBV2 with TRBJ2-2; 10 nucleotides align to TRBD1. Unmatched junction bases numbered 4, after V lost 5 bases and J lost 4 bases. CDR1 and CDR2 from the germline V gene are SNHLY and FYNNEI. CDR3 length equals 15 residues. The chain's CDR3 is CASSKDRGGTGELFF. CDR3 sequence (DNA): TGTGCCAGCAGTAAGGACAGGGGGGGCACCGGGGAGCTGTTTTTT.

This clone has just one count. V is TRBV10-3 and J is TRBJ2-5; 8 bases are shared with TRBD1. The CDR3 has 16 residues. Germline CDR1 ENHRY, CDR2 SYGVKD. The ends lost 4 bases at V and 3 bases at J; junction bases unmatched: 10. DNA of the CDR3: TGTGCCATCAGTGCCCACCCTGGACAGGGAGAAGAGACCCAGTACTTC. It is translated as CAISAHPGQGEETQYF.

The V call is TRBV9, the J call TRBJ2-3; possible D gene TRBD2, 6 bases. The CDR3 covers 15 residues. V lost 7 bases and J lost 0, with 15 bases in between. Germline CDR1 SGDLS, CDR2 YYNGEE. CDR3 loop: CASAPGTRSTDTQYF. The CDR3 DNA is TGTGCCAGCGCACCCGGGACTCGAAGCACAGATACGCAGTATTTT.

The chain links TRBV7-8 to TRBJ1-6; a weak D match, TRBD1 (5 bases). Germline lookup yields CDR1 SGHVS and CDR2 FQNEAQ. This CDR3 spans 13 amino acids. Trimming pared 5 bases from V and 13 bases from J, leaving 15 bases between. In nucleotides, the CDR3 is TGTGCCAGCAGCGCCGACCGGGGGTTTCCCCTCCACTTT. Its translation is CASSADRGFPLHF. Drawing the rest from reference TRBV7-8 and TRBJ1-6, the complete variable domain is GAGVSQSPRYKVAKRGQDVALRCDPISGHVSLFWYQQALGQGPEFLTYFQNEAQLDKSGLPSDRFFAERPEGSVSTLKIQRTQQEDSAVYLCASSADRGFPLHFGNGTRLTVT.

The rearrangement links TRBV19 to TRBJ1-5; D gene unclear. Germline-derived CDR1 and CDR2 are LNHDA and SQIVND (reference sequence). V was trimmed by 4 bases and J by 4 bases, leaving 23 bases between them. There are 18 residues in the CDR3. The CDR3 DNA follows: TGTGCCAGTAGTACCTCACTGGGTAGAGGACGTAAGAATCAGCCCCAGCATTTT. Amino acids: CASSTSLGRGRKNQPQHF.

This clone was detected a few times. CDR3 sequence (DNA): TGTGCCACCAGCACAGACTTGAACACTGAAGCTTTCTTT. It yields the protein CATSTDLNTEAFF. V and J are TRBV15 and TRBJ1-1; D unclear. Germline V gives CDR1 LNHNV, CDR2 YYDKDF (reference sequence). Deletions cut 4 bases from V and 0 bases from J, with 6 bases between. CDR3 length: 13 amino acids.

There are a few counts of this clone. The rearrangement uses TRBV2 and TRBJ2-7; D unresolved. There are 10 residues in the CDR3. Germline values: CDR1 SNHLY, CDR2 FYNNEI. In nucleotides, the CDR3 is TGTGGCCCGGCCTGGGACGAGCAGTACTTC. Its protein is CGPAWDEQYF.

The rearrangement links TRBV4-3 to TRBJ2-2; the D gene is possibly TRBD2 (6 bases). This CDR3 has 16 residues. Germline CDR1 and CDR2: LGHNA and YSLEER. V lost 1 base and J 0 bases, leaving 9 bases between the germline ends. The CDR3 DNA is TGCGCCAGCAGCCAAGGGGCGGGGACGAACACCGGGGAGCTGTTTTTT. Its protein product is CASSQGAGTNTGELFF.

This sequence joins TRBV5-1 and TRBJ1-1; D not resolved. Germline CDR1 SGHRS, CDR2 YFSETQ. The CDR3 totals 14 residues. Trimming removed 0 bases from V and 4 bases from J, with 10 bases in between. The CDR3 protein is CASSLAGPSTEAFF. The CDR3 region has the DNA TGCGCCAGCAGCTTGGCCGGTCCGTCCACTGAAGCTTTCTTT.

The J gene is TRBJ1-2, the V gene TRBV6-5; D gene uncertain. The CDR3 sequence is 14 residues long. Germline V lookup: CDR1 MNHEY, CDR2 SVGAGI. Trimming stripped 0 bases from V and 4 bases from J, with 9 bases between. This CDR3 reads CASSYSDKGYGYTF. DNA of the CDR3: TGTGCCAGCAGTTACTCTGACAAAGGCTATGGCTACACCTTC.